This TCR beta chain was found in a study of blood T cells in healthy people across ages. Study-level results: Diversity figures derived from one million T cells were judged to underestimate the true value.

This clonotype has a handful of counts. The antigen is undetermined. Germline values: CDR1 LGHDT, CDR2 YNNKEL (reference sequence). The CDR3 is made up of 16 amino acids. The trim removed 1 base at V and 4 bases at J, leaving 7 bases unmatched. Then a second PCR, running roughly 7 to 11 cycles, was carried out with a sample-barcoded 5' primer and a J-beta primer mix. A single record per CDR3 protein comes from TCRdb applying MiXCR to the 5' RACE reads. The data show hundreds of thousands of distinct CDR3 sequences, over 20% seen once. The sequence was obtained from a man aged 65 to 85 in good health. The sequenced sample was blood. This chain joins TRBV3-1 and TRBJ2-5; the match to TRBD2 covers 9 bases. The DNA for the CDR3 is TGTGCCAGCAGCCAAGGGACAGCGGGAGGCAGAGAGACCCAGTACTTC. Amino acid sequence: CASSQGTAGGRETQYF.